The clone carrying this T cell receptor (beta chain) has just a few counts. What it binds is unknown. The sample is drawn from a study of Graves' ophthalmopathy and Graves' hyperthyroidism. The study's findings and limits: Thyroid clonotypes that were expanded above 0.001 frequency mostly also appeared in blood.

A duration under 3 months, NOSPECS ≥4, CAS ≥3 and moderate-to-severe activity characterized the donors with ophthalmopathy. Germline V lookup: CDR1 MNHEY, CDR2 SVGAGI. V was trimmed by 2 bases and J by 4 bases, leaving 14 bases between them. This CDR3 has 15 residues. Amplification of the TCR beta CDR3 regions used RNA transcripts (as template). The workflow started with a first-round RT-PCR run with HTBI primers and then moved on to a second-round multiplex PCR. One entry per CDR3 protein, called by TCRdb with MiXCR from the multiplex PCR reads. The table shows about 340,000 distinct CDR3 sequences, with 17% occurring only once.

The V and J genes are TRBV6-5 and TRBJ1-1; a possible D gene is TRBD1 (5 bases). The sequenced sample consisted of peripheral blood. This clonotype originated in an adult man with Graves' ophthalmopathy. The CDR3 region has the DNA TGTGCCAGCAGTTACCGGGGGGAAGCTATCACTGAAGCTTTCTTT. Residues: CASSYRGEAITEAFF.